Listed below are T cell receptor beta chains from one sample, sequenced in a study of cytomegalovirus exposure and HLA in healthy donors. Produced via immunoSEQ multiplex PCR; TCRdb's table is partial and in-frame only. Seen here are tens of thousands of clones, 86% observed once, and the top ten hold roughly 10%. Sequenced: PBMCs. These receptor sequences come from a woman in her thirties or forties in good health and CMV-seropositive. The CDR3 runs from the conserved cysteine through the conserved F or W. The D gene is left open where the match is weak. Rows give clone size only sometimes, using once, few, many, or a class for an expanded clone.

clone_size	v_call	d_call	j_call	cdr3_aa	cdr3_nt
.	TRBV9	TRBD2	TRBJ2-1	CASSVDGGAGDEQFF	TGTGCCAGCAGCGTAGACGGGGGGGCCGGTGATGAGCAGTTCTTC
few	TRBV19	TRBD1	TRBJ1-3	CASTISGTGGEGTGNTIYF	TGTGCCAGTACCATCTCCGGGACAGGGGGCGAAGGAACTGGAAACACCATATATTTT
.	TRBV9	.	TRBJ2-1	CASSDRQYNEQFF	TGTGCCAGCAGCGACCGACAGTACAATGAGCAGTTCTTC
.	TRBV18	.	TRBJ2-7	CASSRLVADEQYF	TGTGCCAGCTCAAGGTTGGTAGCAGACGAGCAGTACTTC
few	TRBV4-3	TRBD1	TRBJ1-4	CASSHGDRGLEKLFF	TGCGCCAGCAGCCACGGAGACAGGGGGCTTGAAAAACTGTTTTTT
.	TRBV6-5	.	TRBJ1-5	CASSLSPGGNQPQHF	TGTGCCAGCAGTTTATCCCCAGGGGGCAATCAGCCCCAGCATTTT
.	TRBV10-3	.	TRBJ2-3	CAISESGARVGTQYF	TGTGCCATCAGTGAGTCTGGGGCGCGAGTGGGAACGCAGTATTTT
once	TRBV9	TRBD1	TRBJ1-2	CASSVTGQGSHGYTF	TGTGCCAGCAGCGTAACGGGACAGGGGAGTCATGGCTACACCTTC
.	TRBV7-9	.	TRBJ2-5	CSSSLYISQGGRETQYF	TGTTCCAGCAGCCTATATATATCCCAGGGGGGTCGGGAGACCCAGTACTTC
.	TRBV7-2	TRBD2	TRBJ2-7	CASSPGLASNEQYF	TGTGCCAGCAGTCCGGGACTAGCTTCCAACGAGCAGTACTTC
.	TRBV6-5	TRBD1	TRBJ1-6	CASSELGGGNLHF	TGTGCCAGCAGTGAACTTGGAGGGGGCAATCTCCACTTT
.	TRBV7-2	.	TRBJ2-1	CASSLVSSSYNEQFF	TGTGCCAGCAGCTTAGTGAGTAGCTCCTACAATGAGCAGTTCTTC
few	TRBV25-1	.	TRBJ1-3	CASESGASGNTIYF	TGTGCCAGTGAATCAGGGGCTAGTGGAAACACCATATATTTT
.	TRBV5-5	.	TRBJ1-6	CASRSELNSPLHF	TGTGCCAGCAGGTCTGAACTGAATTCACCCCTCCACTTT
.	TRBV21-1	.	TRBJ1-6	CASSKGTGGVYNSPLHF	TGTGCCAGCAGCAAAGGGACAGGGGGCGTTTATAATTCACCCCTCCACTTT
.	TRBV4-1	.	TRBJ2-4	CASSQGLSSAKNIQYF	TGCGCCAGCAGCCAAGGACTTAGTTCAGCCAAAAACATTCAGTACTTC
.	TRBV7-2	.	TRBJ2-7	CASSLDMSSYEQYF	TGTGCCAGCAGCTTAGATATGAGCTCCTACGAGCAGTACTTC
.	TRBV28	.	TRBJ2-7	CASSVRRGQYF	TGTGCCAGCAGTGTAAGGAGGGGGCAGTACTTC
.	TRBV5-1	TRBD1	TRBJ2-7	CASSGGTGPRDEQYF	TGCGCCAGCAGCGGGGGGACAGGCCCTAGGGACGAGCAGTACTTC
.	TRBV18	TRBD1	TRBJ2-7	CASSPRTGHEQYF	TGTGCCAGCTCACCAAGGACAGGACACGAGCAGTACTTC
.	TRBV7-2	.	TRBJ2-3	CASSVAGTDTQYF	TGTGCCAGCAGCGTAGCCGGCACAGATACGCAGTATTTT
.	TRBV4-3	.	TRBJ2-1	CASSQEYTSYNEQFF	TGCGCCAGCAGCCAAGAATATACTTCCTACAATGAGCAGTTCTTC
few	TRBV2	TRBD1	TRBJ2-7	CASSPQDRAKQYF	TGTGCCAGCAGTCCGCAGGACAGGGCCAAGCAGTACTTC
.	TRBV6-6	TRBD1	TRBJ2-2	CASRDRGGTGELFF	TGTGCCAGCAGGGACAGGGGAGGAACCGGGGAGCTGTTTTTT
.	TRBV7-7	TRBD2	TRBJ2-7	CASSPGLAGTYEQYF	TGTGCCAGCAGCCCGGGACTAGCGGGGACCTACGAGCAGTACTTC
.	TRBV6-5	TRBD1	TRBJ1-4	CASRLTGDSEKLFF	TGTGCCAGCAGGCTCACAGGGGACAGTGAAAAACTGTTTTTT
.	TRBV13	TRBD1	TRBJ2-3	CASSHDRGSSTDTQYF	TGTGCCAGCAGCCACGACAGGGGCTCTAGCACAGATACGCAATATTTT
.	TRBV7-3	.	TRBJ1-2	CASSLKGPTGSGPTGYGYTF	TGTGCCAGCAGCTTAAAGGGACCCACAGGGTCCGGGCCAACCGGCTATGGCTACACCTTC